This T cell receptor (beta chain) stems from a study of cytomegalovirus exposure and HLA in healthy donors. V was clipped by 1 base and J by 6 bases; unmatched bases: 4. The CDR3 extends over 16 amino acids. Germline CDR1 and CDR2: LGHNA and YSLEER. The PCR contained 60 Vbeta and 13 Jbeta primers. The method was immunoSEQ multiplex PCR; TCRdb's version includes in-frame clones alone and lacks a portion of them. This sample carries 150,000 to 200,000 clones, roughly 83% of them seen once, and the ten largest clones take approximately 0.4%. Source material: PBMCs. This chain links TRBV4-3 with TRBJ2-1; TRBD2 agrees at 12 bases. The clonotype originates from a male donor in good health and CMV-seropositive. Here the CDR3 DNA reads TGCGCCAGCAGCCAAGGACTAGCGGGAGAGTTCAATGAGCAGTTCTTC. Its translation is CASSQGLAGEFNEQFF.